This TCR beta chain was documented in a study of T-cell memory formation after mild COVID-19 (dated by TCRdb to about 2021). Study-wide context: TCR sequence clusters from the two donors were found to be largely donor specific. In a couple of donors, T-cell clones that expanded and contracted after mild COVID-19 were followed by sequencing TCRalpha and TCRbeta repertoires longitudinally. Two young, previously healthy adult volunteers made up the cohort, one male and one female.

This clonotype was picked up a small number of times. Its antigen is unknown. No base quality values were provided; no much bigger clone lies one nucleotide off. Sequenced using an Illumina NovaSeq 6000. cDNA libraries for TCRalpha and TCRbeta were prepared by 5'RACE using constant-segment primers, with sample barcodes and unique molecular identifiers added. RNA was extracted from every sample with Trizol reagent. Amplification of the libraries took two PCR steps, and the second step added a second sample barcode plus Illumina TruSeq adapters. Sequencing of libraries was performed on an Illumina NovaSeq with 2 x 150 bp paired-end reads. As for the authors' bioinformatics: With migec v1.2.7, reads were demultiplexed and then collapsed into UMI-guided consensus sequences. Using mixcr v2.1.11, UMI consensuses were aligned to TRA and TRB V and J templates and then assembled into clonotypes. A clonotype was counted as expanded or contracted only when both edgeR and NoisET called the clonotype significant, with the noise models trained on biological replicates. edgeR calls used a false discovery rate-adjusted p below 0.01 and a log2 fold-change threshold of 1. PCA with hierarchical clustering of max-normalized trajectories of the 1000 most abundant clonotypes was used as exploratory dynamics analysis. Each responding clone was given a CD4 or CD8 phenotype based on the CD4+ and CD8+ repertoires, which had been sequenced separately. TCRdb reanalyzed the raw reads on its own, using fastp at Q25 for trimming and MiXCR for clone calling, and kept in-frame beta chains. Under each unique CDR3 protein, matching rows form one entry showing the most common genes and DNA. In this record, the V and J calls reflect TCRdb's handling and not the investigators' own analysis. The sample table holds some 210,000 distinct CDR3 sequences, of which about 10% were seen once. The ten most abundant clones make up just over 3% of the sample.

V has 6 bases trimmed and J has 5 bases trimmed; junction bases matching no gene number 9. Reading the germline V gene (reference sequence) gives CDR1 DFQATT and CDR2 SNEGSKA. From the cysteine up to the phenylalanine, the CDR3 has a length of 14 residues. The kept DNA is CDR3 alone, 42 bases in frame from the first base. Ficoll-Paque density gradient centrifugation was used to isolate PBMCs. Here is what the overall study found, with its caveats: From day 15 to 85, contracting clones showed balanced CD4/CD8 phenotypes, whereas a second wave of clones that expanded from day 15 to 37 leaned towards CD4+. Only a couple of mild cases were covered in the study, and larger cohorts including severe cases with pre-infection samples were considered necessary. Some responding clones were detected in pre-infection memory, suggesting pre-existing cross-reactive memory T cells joined the SARS-CoV-2 response. Whether the second-wave clones peaking on day 37 were SARS-CoV-2 specific was not confirmed. Contracting CD4+ clones were located mainly in the CM and EM memory subsets, whereas CD8+ clones were found to be enriched in EMRA.

Input material: PBMCs or a T cell subset sorted from them (not recorded which). This TCR was recovered from a man between 18 and 35 years old who had mild COVID-19 (a few samples of this study predate the infection). The sample titles of this study are shuffled in the database, so cell type and time point are left out; the donor was told from shared clones. The chain employs TRBV20-1 and TRBJ2-5, with TRBD2 identical over 10 junction bases. The nucleotide sequence is TGCAGTGCAACCCTAGCGGGGGTGGGGGAGACCCAGTACTTC. It encodes CSATLAGVGETQYF.